The following is a T cell receptor beta chain sequence with its context. The length of the CDR3 is 15 residues. CDR1 and CDR2 (germline): KGHSH, LQKENI. Trimming removed 3 bases at V and 2 bases at J, with 13 bases between. This specimen belongs to a study of blood T cell repertoires in COVID-19. Study-level information: From the United States, Italy and Spain came samples of acute and convalescent COVID-19. PBMCs, B-cell-depleted T cells, or T cells were the source of the cDNA or gDNA that made up the material.

Per the original methods: It was from reference gene primer amplification that nucleated cell counts were estimated. Profiling relied on immunoSEQ multiplex PCR, and the TCRdb table lists in-frame clones only, not all of them. D and trimming were read from the DNA, whereas the V and J calls and clone size are those reported in that table. The table includes 20,000 to 30,000 clones, 92% detected once. The chain uses TRBV18 and TRBJ1-2; possibly TRBD1 for D (5 bases). This receptor was obtained from an older man with active COVID-19. Sequencing used peripheral blood. CDR3 nucleotides: TGTGCCAGCTCACCTGACGGGACTCCGAACTATGGCTACACCTTC. This sequence encodes CASSPDGTPNYGYTF.